Below are 30 T cell receptor beta chains sequenced from a single sample in a study of blood T cells in healthy people across ages. The second PCR ran roughly 7 to 12 cycles with a sample-barcoded 5' primer and J-beta primers. One entry per CDR3 protein, called by TCRdb with MiXCR from the 5' RACE reads. The table shows hundreds of thousands of distinct CDR3 sequences, with about 30% occurring only once. Sequencing input: blood. The receptors derive from a woman at least 80 years old in good health.

Turning to this clonotype: This clone may be a read error of a much larger clone one base away. The chain links TRBV6-1 to TRBJ2-5; 9 bases are shared with TRBD1. V lost 6 bases and J lost 5; bases outside the gene matches: 4. Germline V gene sequence: CDR1 MNHNS, CDR2 SASEGT. CDR3 length: 13 amino acids. This chain's CDR3 is CASREGTGETQYF. CDR3 bases: TGTGCCAGCAGGGAGGGGACAGGGGAGACCCAGTACTTC.

This clonotype was counted many times. The chain links TRBV20-1 to TRBJ2-1, with TRBD1 identical over 8 bases. Germline CDR1 reads DFQATT; CDR2 reads SNEGSKA (reference sequence). The ends lost 4 bases at V and 4 bases at J; junction bases unmatched: 6. This CDR3 contains 14 residues. Written as DNA, the CDR3 is TGCAGTGCTATTCCCCGGACAGGGTACAATGAGCAGTTCTTC. This gives the protein CSAIPRTGYNEQFF.

This clonotype appeared many times. The CDR3 sequence is CASSPRIGGAHNEQFF. The CDR3 DNA is TGTGCCAGCAGCCCAAGAATCGGGGGGGCCCACAATGAGCAGTTCTTC. This chain joins TRBV9 and TRBJ2-1, with TRBD2 matching over 8 bases. CDR1 SGDLS and CDR2 YYNGEE come from the germline V gene. The V segment lost 4 bases and the J segment 5 bases; nucleotides outside the gene matches: 11. The CDR3 is made up of 16 amino acids.

Note on this clonotype: Being one base from a much bigger clone, this may be a read error. The chain recombines TRBV25-1 with TRBJ2-7; TRBD1 matches at 7 bases. This CDR3 comprises 14 residues. Losses at the gene ends were 4 bases for V and 10 bases for J; bases not matched to a gene: 13. CDR1 MGHDK and CDR2 SYGVNS come from the germline V gene. The CDR3 coding sequence is TGTGCCAGCAGTGGGTTGAGGGGGCAAGAGATCCAGTACTTC. Encoded protein: CASSGLRGQEIQYF.

This clonotype was observed many times. The J gene is TRBJ2-3, the V gene TRBV5-1; D uncertain. Looked up from germline, CDR1 is SGHRS and CDR2 is YFSETQ. The CDR3 runs to 16 residues. The V and J ends lost 4 bases and 0 bases respectively, with 15 bases between them. CDR3 nucleotide sequence: TGCGCCAGCAGCCTGGTCGGGCGGCCTAGCACAGATACGCAGTATTTT. This gives the protein CASSLVGRPSTDTQYF.

Concerning this clonotype itself: With a much larger clone just one base away, this may be a read error. The chain recombines TRBV12-3 or TRBV12-4 with TRBJ1-1; 9 bases are a match to TRBD1. The CDR3 covers 16 residues. V shed 7 bases, J shed 5 bases, and the junction held 14 bases outside the gene matches. In nucleotides, the CDR3 is TGTGCCAGCAATCATACCGGGACAGGGATCGTGACTGAAGCTTTCTTT. Amino acid sequence: CASNHTGTGIVTEAFF.

This clonotype was found many times. The rearrangement uses TRBV7-2 and TRBJ2-1; 7 bases are a match to TRBD2. CDR1 SGHTA and CDR2 FQGNSA come from the germline V gene. This CDR3 is built from 11 residues. The V and J ends lost 3 bases and 11 bases, in that order; junction bases with no gene match: 1. CDR3 loop: CASSLGLQQFF. Written as DNA, the CDR3 is TGTGCCAGCAGCTTGGGACTACAGCAGTTCTTC.

This clonotype was recorded a few times. The genes are TRBV7-2 and TRBJ1-2; possible D gene TRBD1, 5 bases. Germline loops: CDR1 SGHTA, CDR2 FQGNSA. There are 15 residues in the CDR3. V lost 1 base and J 4 bases, leaving 13 bases between the germline ends. The CDR3 spells CASSLEAGPGYGYTF. CDR3 coding DNA: TGTGCCAGCAGCTTAGAGGCAGGGCCCGGCTATGGCTACACCTTC.

The V call is TRBV24-1, the J call TRBJ2-4, with D possibly being TRBD1 or TRBD2 (5 bases each). The J call may be in error: the DNA end matches TRBJ2-7 better. CDR1 and CDR2 from the germline V gene are KGHDR and SFDVKD. This CDR3 spans 12 amino acids. The CDR3 here is CATRGTGDEQYF. The CDR3 DNA reads TGTGCCACCAGAGGGACGGGTGACGAGCAGTACTTC.

This clonotype was seen repeatedly, ten times or more. The J gene is TRBJ2-7, the V gene TRBV20-1; no clear D. The CDR3 consists of 13 residues. The V end lost 0 bases, the J end lost 3 bases, and 9 bases lay between the germline ends. The germline CDR1 and CDR2 sequences are DFQATT and SNEGSKA (reference sequence). The CDR3 reads CSARESYIYEQYF. The CDR3 DNA is TGCAGTGCTAGAGAGAGTTATATCTACGAGCAGTACTTC.

This clonotype was picked up many times. This chain uses TRBV6-2 or TRBV6-3 with TRBJ1-2, with D possibly TRBD1 on 5 matching bases. Germline CDR1 MNHEY, CDR2 SVGEGT. Between the trimmed V and J ends, which lost 6 bases and 0 bases, there was a span of 14 bases. The CDR3 consists of 15 residues. This CDR3 is CASRSTGSANYGYTF. CDR3 coding DNA: TGTGCCAGCAGATCAACAGGATCAGCTAACTATGGCTACACCTTC.

This clonotype has a count of ten or more. V is TRBV20-1 and J is TRBJ2-5, with 7 bases fitting TRBD1. J lost 3 bases, V lost 2 bases, and 6 bases had no gene match. The CDR3 totals 14 residues. Germline V gene sequence: CDR1 DFQATT, CDR2 SNEGSKA (reference sequence). Here the CDR3 DNA reads TGCAGTGCTAGACCCACACAGGGGAAAGAGACCCAGTACTTC. Amino acids: CSARPTQGKETQYF.

This clonotype was picked up many times. V usage is TRBV10-3 and J usage is TRBJ1-6; 10 nucleotides match TRBD1. The CDR3 length is 16 residues. The junction had 3 bases not matched to a gene; V was cut back by 0 bases and J by 7 bases. CDR1 ENHRY and CDR2 SYGVKD come from the germline V gene. CDR3 DNA: TGTGCCATCAGTGAGTCGACAGGGGGCAGGAATTCACCCCTCCACTTT. Its protein product is CAISESTGGRNSPLHF.

The chain employs TRBV5-1 and TRBJ1-3; D possibly corresponds to TRBD1 (6 bases). CDR1 SGHRS and CDR2 YFSETQ come from the germline V gene. Trimming cost V 3 bases and J 4 bases, with 11 bases left between them. The CDR3 runs to 14 residues. The CDR3 DNA reads TGCGCCAGCAGCTGGTCAGGGGCCGGAAACACCATATATTTT. Amino acid sequence: CASSWSGAGNTIYF.

This clonotype was seen many times. This chain links TRBV28 with TRBJ2-5, with TRBD2 matching 7 bases. The CDR3 extends over 14 amino acids. CDR1 is MDHEN and CDR2 is SYDVKM in the germline V gene. J gave up 3 bases and V 6 bases, and 7 bases lay outside the gene matches. The CDR3 reads CASREWLAEETQYF. The CDR3 DNA reads TGTGCCAGCAGGGAGTGGCTAGCGGAAGAGACCCAGTACTTC.

This rearrangement joins TRBV20-1 to TRBJ1-1; maybe TRBD1 (5 bases). Looked up from germline, CDR1 is DFQATT and CDR2 is SNEGSKA (reference sequence). V shed 1 base and J shed 6 bases, with 12 bases lying between them. The CDR3 sequence is 13 residues long. The CDR3 DNA follows: TGCAGTGCTAGAGGACAGAGGGATGCTGAAGCTTTCTTT. It codes for CSARGQRDAEAFF.

This clonotype was seen ten or more times. The chain employs TRBV9 and TRBJ2-7; a possible D gene is TRBD1 (6 bases). The CDR3 sequence is 14 residues long. Trimming left V 3 bases short and J 2 bases short, with 12 bases between. Looked up from germline, CDR1 is SGDLS and CDR2 is YYNGEE. The CDR3 is CASSARDITYEQYF. The CDR3 DNA follows: TGTGCCAGCAGCGCCCGGGACATTACCTACGAGCAGTACTTC. Full variable domain (outside the CDR3, taken from reference TRBV9 and TRBJ2-7): DSGVTQTPKHLITATGQRVTLRCSPRSGDLSVYWYQQSLDQGLQFLIQYYNGEERAKGNILERFSAQQFPDLHSELNLSSLELGDSALYFCASSARDITYEQYFGPGTRLTVT.

The chain recombines TRBV20-1 with TRBJ1-4; 9 bases agree with TRBD1. The germline CDR1 and CDR2 sequences are DFQATT and SNEGSKA (reference sequence). With V trimmed by 6 bases and J by 1 base, 6 bases remained unmatched. This CDR3 has 15 amino acids. DNA of the CDR3: TGCAGTGCCCAACCGGGACAGGGAACTAATGAAAAACTGTTTTTT. Protein sequence: CSAQPGQGTNEKLFF.

This chain connects TRBV20-1 to TRBJ2-2; 7 nucleotides line up with TRBD1. Trimming cost V 0 bases and J 5 bases; bases outside gene matches: 6. The CDR3 is 15 residues long. CDR1 and CDR2 from the germline V gene are DFQATT and SNEGSKA (reference sequence). CDR3: CSARDLRGSTGELFF. The CDR3 DNA is TGCAGTGCTAGAGATCTCAGGGGGAGTACCGGGGAGCTGTTTTTT.

This clonotype has ten or more counts. This rearrangement joins TRBV6-2 or TRBV6-3 to TRBJ1-1; D perhaps matches TRBD1 (5 bases). This CDR3 is 13 amino acids long. Germline CDR1 reads MNHEY; CDR2 reads SVGEGT. V was clipped by 7 bases and J by 7 bases, with 16 bases between them. Written as DNA, the CDR3 is TGTGCCAGCACCCCGGCAGGGAGCGGTGAAGCTTTCTTT. Amino acids: CASTPAGSGEAFF.

Ten or more counts support this clonotype. The CDR3 coding sequence is TGCAGCGTTGCTGCTAGCGGGGGTCCATCCACGCAGTATTTT. Protein sequence: CSVAASGGPSTQYF. The chain employs TRBV29-1 and TRBJ2-3, with TRBD2 identical over 10 bases. The CDR3 spans 14 residues. The V and J ends lost 4 bases and 9 bases, in that order; junction bases with no gene match: 10. Per the germline V gene, CDR1 is SQVTM and CDR2 is ANQGSEA.

This clonotype was picked up a small number of times. A much larger clone sits a single nucleotide away, making a read error possible. V is TRBV20-1 and J is TRBJ2-7; D unclear. Trimming took 1 base from V and 7 from J, leaving 23 bases between them. The CDR3 has 16 residues. The germline V gene encodes CDR1 DFQATT and CDR2 SNEGSKA (reference sequence). CDR3 in DNA: TGCAGTGCTAGAGTAGCTTCAACAAAGTCCCACAATGAGCAGTACTTC. Amino acids: CSARVASTKSHNEQYF.

This clonotype was seen once. A much larger clone is a single base away; this may be a read error. The chain uses TRBV7-9 and TRBJ2-6; 7 bases map to TRBD2. The CDR3 is 13 amino acids. Germline V gives CDR1 SEHNR, CDR2 FQNEAQ (reference sequence). V shed 6 bases, J shed 6 bases, and the junction held 2 bases outside the gene matches. This CDR3 is CASRGGEANVLTF. DNA for the CDR3: TGTGCCAGCAGGGGAGGGGAGGCCAACGTCCTGACTTTC.

The chain recombines TRBV12-3 or TRBV12-4 with TRBJ2-7, with 7 nucleotides matching TRBD2. Unmatched junction bases numbered 9, after V lost 4 bases and J lost 3 bases. CDR3 length equals 15 residues. The CDR3 DNA follows: TGTGCCAGCAGTTCCCCGGCTAGCGGATTCTACGAGCAGTACTTC. Protein: CASSSPASGFYEQYF.

This clonotype has a count of ten or more. The chain uses TRBV6-1 and TRBJ2-3, with a possible D match to TRBD2 (6 bases). V lost 2 bases, J lost 2 bases, and 14 bases lay in between. Per the germline V gene, CDR1 is MNHNS and CDR2 is SASEGT. This CDR3 is built from 16 residues. CDR3 sequence (DNA): TGTGCCAGCAGTGAACAGGTAGCGGCCCTCACAGATACGCAGTATTTT. Protein product: CASSEQVAALTDTQYF.

This clonotype was seen repeatedly, ten times or more. The J gene is TRBJ1-4, the V gene TRBV12-3 or TRBV12-4; 8 bases line up with TRBD1. This CDR3 has 15 residues. J lost 7 bases, V lost 3 bases, and 7 bases had no gene match. This chain's CDR3 is CASSFSTGVLEKLFF. The CDR3 DNA reads as TGTGCCAGCAGTTTCTCGACAGGGGTGCTTGAAAAACTGTTTTTT.

The chain joins TRBV4-1 to TRBJ2-5; TRBD1 matches 10 bases. The J call is uncertain, as TRBJ2-7 better fits the DNA end. CDR3 length: 15 residues. CDR1 is MGHRA, CDR2 YSYEKL, per germline. The CDR3 is CASSLRDRGENEQYF. The CDR3 DNA follows: TGCGCCAGCAGCCTAAGGGACAGGGGTGAAAACGAGCAGTACTTC.

This clonotype has more than one count but fewer than ten. The V and J genes are TRBV9 and TRBJ1-1, with D maybe TRBD1 (6 bases). The CDR3 spans 17 residues. V was cut by 4 bases and J by 2 bases, with 21 bases left in between. Germline V gene lookup returns CDR1 SGDLS and CDR2 YYNGEE. This chain's CDR3 is CASSLVKGGTANTEAFF. In DNA form, the CDR3 reads TGTGCCAGCAGCCTTGTTAAAGGGGGGACTGCTAACACTGAAGCTTTCTTT.

The chain carries TRBV2 and TRBJ2-1, with D possibly matching TRBD1 (5 bases). V was shortened by 1 base and J by 15 bases, with 13 bases between the two germline ends. The CDR3 loop spans 12 amino acids. Germline CDR1 SNHLY, CDR2 FYNNEI. In DNA, the CDR3 is TGTGCCAGCAGTGAAGGACAGACTCTGAGGTTCTTC. It yields the protein CASSEGQTLRFF.

This clonotype was observed a few times. The genes are TRBV27 and TRBJ1-2; 9 bases are a match to TRBD1. The germline CDR1 and CDR2 sequences are MNHEY and SMNVEV (reference sequence). The CDR3 consists of 16 residues. The V segment lost 4 bases and the J segment 6 bases; nucleotides outside the gene matches: 12. CDR3 in DNA: TGTGCCAGCAGTTCCCAACAGGGGGCGCGTTACAATGGCTACACCTTC. Protein sequence: CASSSQQGARYNGYTF.